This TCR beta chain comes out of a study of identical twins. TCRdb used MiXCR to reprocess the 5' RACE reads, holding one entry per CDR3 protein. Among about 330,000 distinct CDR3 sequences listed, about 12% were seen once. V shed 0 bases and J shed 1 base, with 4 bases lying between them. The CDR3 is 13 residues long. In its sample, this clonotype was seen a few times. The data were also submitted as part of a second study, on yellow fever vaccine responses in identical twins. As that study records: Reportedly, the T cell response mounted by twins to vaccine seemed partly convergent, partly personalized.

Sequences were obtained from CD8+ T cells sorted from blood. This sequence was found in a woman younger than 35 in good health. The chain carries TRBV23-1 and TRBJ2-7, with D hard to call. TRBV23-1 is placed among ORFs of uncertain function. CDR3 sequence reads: CASSQSESYEQYV. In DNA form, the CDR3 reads TGCGCCAGCAGTCAATCGGAGTCCTACGAGCAGTACGTC.